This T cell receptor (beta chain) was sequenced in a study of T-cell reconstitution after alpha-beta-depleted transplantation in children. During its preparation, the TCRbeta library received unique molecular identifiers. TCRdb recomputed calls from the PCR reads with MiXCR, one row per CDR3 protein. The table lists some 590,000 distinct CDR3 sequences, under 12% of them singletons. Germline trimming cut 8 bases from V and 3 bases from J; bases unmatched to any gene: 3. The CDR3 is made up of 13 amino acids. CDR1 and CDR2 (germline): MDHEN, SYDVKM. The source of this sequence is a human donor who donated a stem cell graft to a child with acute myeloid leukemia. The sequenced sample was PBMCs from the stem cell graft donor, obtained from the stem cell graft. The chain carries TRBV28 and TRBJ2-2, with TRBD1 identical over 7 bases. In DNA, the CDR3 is TGTGCCAGCTATGACAGGGACACCGGGGAGCTGTTTTTT. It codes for CASYDRDTGELFF.